The TCR beta chain under discussion was sequenced for a study of blood T cells in healthy people across ages (dated by TCRdb to the mid-2010s). Turning to the overall study: In model experiments, template switching captured about one uniquely barcoded TCR beta cDNA molecule for every two T cells. Four age groups were formed from the donors: young (average 16 years), middle-aged (around 40), aged (about 62) and long-lived (about 80). To track age-related changes in TCR beta repertoire diversity, the study relied on deep sequencing normalized with unique cDNA molecular identifiers. Two additional independent replicas of 1 million unique cDNA reads from the same blood draw were analyzed for two donors (one aged 18 to 29 and one aged 80 or older). To avoid experimental bias, donors of different ages were distributed randomly across sequencing lanes.

Deletion took 5 bases off V and 0 bases off J, with a span of 14 bases between the germline ends. Via the germline V gene, CDR1 is SGHRS and CDR2 YFSETQ. The CDR3, cysteine through phenylalanine, is 16 amino acids long. Only the CDR3 part of the read is kept: 48 bases, read in frame from the first base. This clonotype showed up just a few times. Its antigen is currently not known. No base-level quality is on record; no much larger clone is a single base apart. Libraries came from 5' RACE. This sample was sequenced with an Illumina HiSeq 2500. A second roughly 6 to 11 cycle PCR used a sample-barcoded 5' primer and a J-beta primer mix. A unique molecular identifier was introduced onto each TCR beta cDNA molecule by a template-switch 5' adaptor carrying 12 random nucleotides. Each sample yielded at least 2.5 million CDR3-containing paired-end reads. First-strand cDNA synthesis was performed from all RNA using the Mint cDNA synthesis kit, with priming by a TRBC-specific oligonucleotide. All cDNA was treated with uracil-DNA glycosylase and then went through a first 18-cycle PCR with the universal primers M1SS and BC2_uni_R. On the authors' methods: For normalization, 1 million high-quality reads were randomly selected from each sample, with every read carrying a distinct molecular identifier. Reads with shared molecular identifiers were discarded instead of being binned into consensus sequences. MiTCR, with a Q25 quality threshold and the strictest error-elimination algorithm, was used for CDR3 identification, clonotype clustering and error correction. Lower-bound total TCR beta diversity was estimated with a nonparametric unseen species model using Euler transformation. TCRdb reran the public reads through fastp at Q25 and MiXCR, keeping productive beta chains. Rows with one shared CDR3 protein collapse into an entry with the most common genes and DNA. The V and J calls here are based on TCRdb, not the publication. Here the sample has 600,000 or so distinct CDR3 sequences; roughly 21% occur a single time. The top ten constitute roughly 3.6% of the sample.

What the study reported, not specific to this receptor: Compared with the aged group, more naive CD4+ T cells, fewer expanded clones and increased TCR diversity were shown by the long-lived group, suggesting age selection. Donor CMV infection status was unknown, potentially confounding age-related changes in expanded clonotypes. Observed TCR beta diversity per million T cells fell roughly linearly with age, and a significant reduction was already apparent by age approximately 40. Conclusive comparison of naive and antigen-experienced compartments was prevented by the profiling of bulk unsorted PBMCs. Estimates of total diversity from one million sequenced T cells were regarded as lower bounds and underestimates. There was a strong correlation between observed TCR beta diversity and the percentage of naive T cells measured by flow cytometry.

The approximately 39 donors, aged about 6 to 95 years, were systemically healthy Caucasian individuals from Russia. Each donor gave 8 to 10 milliliters of peripheral blood, drawn into EDTA-treated Vacutainer tubes. Ficoll-Paque density-gradient centrifugation was used to isolate PBMCs, with at least 7 million obtained per sample. Trizol reagent was used to extract total RNA from the PBMCs, yielding at least 5.5 micrograms per sample. For every donor, flow cytometry on a PBMC aliquot measured the percentage of naive CD45RAhigh/CD27high T cells. The source of this sequence is a man aged 65 to 79 in good health. The sample taken for sequencing was blood. In this chain, TRBV5-1 is recombined with TRBJ2-2; the D region possibly corresponds to TRBD2 (6 bases align). The CDR3 corresponds to CASRTGTLTNTGELFF. The nucleotides are TGCGCCAGCAGGACCGGGACTCTTACGAACACCGGGGAGCTGTTTTTT.